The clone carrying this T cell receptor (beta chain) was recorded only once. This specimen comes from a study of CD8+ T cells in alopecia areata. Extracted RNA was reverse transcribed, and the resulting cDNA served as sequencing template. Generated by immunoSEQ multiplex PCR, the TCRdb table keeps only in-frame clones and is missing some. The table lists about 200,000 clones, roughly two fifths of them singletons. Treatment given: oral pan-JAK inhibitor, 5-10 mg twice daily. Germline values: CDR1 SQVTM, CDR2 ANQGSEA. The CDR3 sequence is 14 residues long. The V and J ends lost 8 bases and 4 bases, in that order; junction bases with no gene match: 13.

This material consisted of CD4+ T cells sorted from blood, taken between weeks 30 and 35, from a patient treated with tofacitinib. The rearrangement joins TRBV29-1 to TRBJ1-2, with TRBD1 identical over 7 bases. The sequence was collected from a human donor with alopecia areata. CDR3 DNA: TGCAGCACGACAGGGCTCCTCTTTTCCTATGGCTACACCTTC. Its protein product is CSTTGLLFSYGYTF.